The source of this TCR beta chain is a study of blood T cell repertoires in COVID-19. Study-wide context: The origin of the acute and convalescent COVID-19 samples was the United States, Italy and Spain. T cells, B-cell-depleted T cells, or PBMCs provided the cDNA or gDNA that served as material.

Trimming at V came to 2 bases and at J to 8 bases, leaving 12 bases not matched to a gene. This CDR3 spans 16 amino acids. Germline V gene lookup returns CDR1 SGHTA and CDR2 FQGTGA. In the source study's methods: Amplification from reference gene primers served as the basis for estimated nucleated cell counts. Profiled with immunoSEQ multiplex PCR; TCRdb holds only in-frame clones, not every one. For V, J and clone size, that table is used; D and trimming come from the DNA. Here the sample spans 50,000 to 65,000 clones, 88% being singletons. The specimen was peripheral blood. The receptor comes from a man aged 60 to 69 with acute or convalescent COVID-19. The J gene is TRBJ2-1, the V gene TRBV7-3, with TRBD2 matching 7 bases. CDR3 residues: CASSLGGVGVMDEQFF. In DNA form, the CDR3 reads TGTGCCAGCAGCTTAGGGGGGGTGGGGGTAATGGATGAGCAGTTCTTC.